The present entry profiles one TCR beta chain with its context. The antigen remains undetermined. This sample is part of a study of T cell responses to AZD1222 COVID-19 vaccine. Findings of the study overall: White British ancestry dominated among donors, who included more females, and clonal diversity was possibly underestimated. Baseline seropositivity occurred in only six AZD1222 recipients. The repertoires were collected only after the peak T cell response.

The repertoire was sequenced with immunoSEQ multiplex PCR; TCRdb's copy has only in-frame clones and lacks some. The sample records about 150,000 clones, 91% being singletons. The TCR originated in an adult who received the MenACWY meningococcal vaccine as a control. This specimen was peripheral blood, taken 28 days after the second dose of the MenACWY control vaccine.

CDR3 residues: CASNPGQGSGNTIYF. CDR3 coding DNA: TGTGCCAGCAACCCCGGACAGGGCTCTGGAAACACCATATATTTT. The J gene is TRBJ1-3, the V gene TRBV11-2; 8 bases fit TRBD1. CDR3 length equals 15 residues. Germline CDR1 and CDR2: SGHAT and FQNNGV. Unmatched junction bases numbered 5, after V lost 7 bases and J lost 0 bases. Filled out from reference TRBV11-2 and TRBJ1-3, the complete variable domain reads EAGVAQSPRYKIIEKRQSVAFWCNPISGHATLYWYQQILGQGPKLLIQFQNNGVVDDSQLPKDRFSAERLKGVDSTLKIQPAKLEDSAVYLCASNPGQGSGNTIYFGEGSWLTVV.